This T cell receptor beta chain was retrieved from a study of PD-1 blockade in classical Hodgkin lymphoma. Each patient's relapse followed autologous stem cell transplantation, and brentuximab vedotin exposure varied. Points from the study as a whole: Newly diagnosed and completely responding patients shared comparable baseline diversity.

A remark on this clone: Its target is not known.

The repertoire was sequenced with immunoSEQ multiplex PCR; TCRdb's copy has only in-frame clones and lacks some. The sample yields approximately 60,000 clones, 90% seen once. The CDR3 consists of 18 residues. The germline V gene has CDR1 LGHNA and CDR2 YNFKEQ. Trimming removed 0 bases at V and 2 bases at J, with 20 bases between. The TCR comes from a human donor with classical Hodgkin lymphoma. The material was peripheral blood mononuclear cells (PBMCs), obtained at baseline. This chain uses TRBV4-2 with TRBJ2-7; unclear D gene. CDR3 region: CASSQDRWKDQETYEQYF. For the CDR3, the DNA is TGTGCCAGCAGCCAAGATCGATGGAAGGATCAGGAGACCTACGAGCAGTACTTC.